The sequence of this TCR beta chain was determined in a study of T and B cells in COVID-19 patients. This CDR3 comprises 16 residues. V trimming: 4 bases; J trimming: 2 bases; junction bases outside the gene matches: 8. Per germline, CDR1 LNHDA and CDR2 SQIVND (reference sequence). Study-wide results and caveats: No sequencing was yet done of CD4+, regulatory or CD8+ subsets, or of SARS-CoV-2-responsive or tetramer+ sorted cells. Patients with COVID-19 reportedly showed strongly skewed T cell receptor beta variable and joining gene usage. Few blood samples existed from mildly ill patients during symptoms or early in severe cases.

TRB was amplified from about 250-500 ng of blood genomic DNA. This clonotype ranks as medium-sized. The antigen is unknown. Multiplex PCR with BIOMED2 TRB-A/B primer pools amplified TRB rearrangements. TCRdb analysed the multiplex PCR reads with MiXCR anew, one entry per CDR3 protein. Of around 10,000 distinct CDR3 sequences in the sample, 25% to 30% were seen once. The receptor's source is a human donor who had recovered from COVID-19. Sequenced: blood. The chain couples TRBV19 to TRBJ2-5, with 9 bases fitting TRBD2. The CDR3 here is CASSRSSGAKQETQYF. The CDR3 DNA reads TGTGCCAGTAGTAGATCTAGCGGGGCCAAACAAGAGACCCAGTACTTC.